This T cell receptor (beta chain) was observed in a study of PD-L1 blockade in urothelial cancer. Study-wide results and limits: Durable-benefit cases showed more tumor-associated blood clone expansion at 3 weeks.

Locally advanced or metastatic urothelial carcinoma was diagnosed in the patients. In regard to this clone: The antigen is not known.

Germline CDR1 and CDR2: LGHNA and YSLEER. The junction had 10 bases not matched to a gene; V was cut back by 3 bases and J by 1 base. This CDR3 has 17 residues. PCRs each included synthetic TCR analog templates spiked in. Measured with immunoSEQ multiplex PCR; TCRdb has only the in-frame clones, and not every one. The sample consists of 35,000 to 45,000 clones, about four fifths of them appearing once. The TCR originated in a man aged 60-69 years with urothelial cancer. The chain is built from TRBV4-3 and TRBJ2-7; 9 bases line up with TRBD2. Sequencing was performed on PBMCs, taken around atezolizumab (anti-PD-L1) treatment. CDR3 nucleotides: TGCGCCAGCAGCCACTCTGGTCCGGGACTAGCATCCTACGAGCAGTACTTC. This codes for CASSHSGPGLASYEQYF.